The rows below give T cell receptor beta chains drawn from one sample of a study of T cell responses to AZD1222 COVID-19 vaccine. Data came from immunoSEQ multiplex PCR; TCRdb stores just in-frame clones and leaves some out. The sample lists some 100,000 clones, about nine tenths occurring once. The sample consisted of peripheral blood, taken on day 0 of AZD1222 vaccination. These receptors all come from an adult in good health. Both conserved end residues are part of each CDR3.

v_call cdr3_aa
TRBV27 CASSPLRTGKAGNTIYF
TRBV7-9 CASSLVGAHGYTF
TRBV5-1 CASSLTGLNTEAFF
TRBV5-6 CASSRLDYEQYF
TRBV15 CATSRDNIGGNTIYF
TRBV4-1 CASSQAPGGHQPQHF
TRBV13 CASSQWGTGEGKLFF
TRBV6-2/TRBV6-3 CASSFSLSYNEQFF
TRBV4-1 CASSQETGSLTGELFF
TRBV4-1 CASSQGLFDYEQYF
TRBV5-1 CASSLAGAYNEQFF
TRBV15 CATSGVDSHNQPQHF
TRBV11-2 CASRSLLAVWEQYF
TRBV6-5 CASRVRGRGEKLFF
TRBV27 CATRDSSYEQYF
TRBV19 CASKIGGLNTEAFF
TRBV5-1 CASSSGTGLTVAEAFF
TRBV2 CASSERFGQPQHF